This T cell receptor (beta chain) is from a study of blood T cell repertoires in COVID-19. Turning to the study itself: Samples representing acute and convalescent COVID-19 were sourced from the United States, Italy and Spain. Sample material is recorded as cDNA or gDNA derived from T cells, B-cell-depleted T cells, or PBMCs.

In the source study's methods: Researchers report that nucleated cell counts were estimated from reference gene primer amplification. Produced via immunoSEQ multiplex PCR; TCRdb's table is partial and in-frame only. The DNA was the basis for D and trimming; V, J and clone size are from that table. The sample has around 150,000 clones, 90% to 95% seen once. CDR1 is KGHSH, CDR2 LQKENI, per germline. The CDR3 sequence is 13 residues long. V lost 2 bases, J lost 3 bases, and 1 base stayed unmatched. Sequencing input: peripheral blood. This rearrangement joins TRBV18 to TRBJ2-7, with 7 bases aligning to TRBD1. This sequence was found in a woman in her forties or fifties with acute or convalescent COVID-19. The CDR3 coding sequence is TGTGCCAGCTCACCAAGGGGGCACTACGAGCAGTACTTC. Amino acid sequence: CASSPRGHYEQYF.